Sequencing of this T cell receptor beta chain was carried out in a study of HIV-infected children after antiretroviral therapy interruption. Study-level background: Most participating children were previously exposed to EBV and CMV. Interruption-arm sampling covered weeks 0, 12, interruption end (24 or 48), and about 3 years post-study. Regarding the study as a whole: The Gini coefficient of naive CD4+ repertoires rose, returning to baseline by 3 years.

The treatment was: PENTA 11 planned treatment interruption arm or continuous ART arm. RNA-based 3' RACE libraries used unique molecular identifiers. In TCRdb, the 3' RACE reads were re-called with MiXCR into one record per CDR3 protein. The sample contains 30,000 to 40,000 distinct CDR3 sequences, approximately 7% of which appear only once. In its sample, this clonotype was seen many times. Its antigen is unknown. The CDR3 runs to 14 residues. V was pared by 2 bases and J by 7 bases, with 3 bases of the junction left unmatched. The germline V gene has CDR1 MNHEY and CDR2 SMNVEV (reference sequence). The gene calls are TRBV27 and TRBJ1-5; 9 nucleotides line up with TRBD1. The clonotype was recovered from a pool of human donors with HIV. The specimen comprised CD45RA+ CD4+ T cells from PBMCs, pooled from several time points, sampled from a donor given antiretroviral therapy, either interrupted or continuous. As for subset: naive CD4+ CD45RA+ CD45RO- T cells. CDR3 nucleotides: TGTGCCAGCAGTTTAGGGACAGGGAGGCAGCCCCAGCATTTT. Residues: CASSLGTGRQPQHF.